This is a list of T cell receptor beta chains from one sample in a study of blood T cell repertoires in COVID-19. This table comes from immunoSEQ multiplex PCR, and its TCRdb copy is limited to in-frame clones, with some not included. This table has about 240,000 clones, about 82% appearing once. Sequenced: peripheral blood. These receptors all come from a man aged 50 to 60 with COVID-19, enrolled during active disease. Each CDR3 is given with its conserved first and last residue. A D gene is named only where the DNA matches it firmly. Expanded clones get a size class; other rows say once, few or many, or leave the size out.

j_gene	abundance	d_gene	v_gene	CDR3aa	CDR3nt
TRBJ1-2	few	NA	TRBV9	CASSETGNYGYTF	TGTGCCAGCAGCGAGACAGGAAACTATGGCTACACCTTC
TRBJ2-1	NA	NA	TRBV7-2	CASSLPLGEQFF	TGTGCCAGCAGCTTACCCCTCGGTGAGCAGTTCTTC
TRBJ1-4	NA	TRBD1	TRBV12-3/TRBV12-4	CASTAWTGEKLFF	TGTGCCAGCACCGCCTGGACAGGGGAAAAACTGTTTTTT
TRBJ2-2	NA	TRBD1	TRBV29-1	CSVSPGQHTGELFF	TGCAGCGTATCTCCGGGACAGCACACCGGGGAGCTGTTTTTT
TRBJ2-7	NA	TRBD2	TRBV7-9	CASSSPGLGVEQYF	TGTGCCAGCAGCTCGCCGGGACTAGGAGTCGAGCAGTACTTC
TRBJ2-7	NA	NA	TRBV5-4	CASSLRSRSGYEQYF	TGTGCCAGCAGCTTGAGGAGCCGGTCGGGCTACGAGCAGTACTTC
TRBJ2-5	NA	NA	TRBV7-3	CASSWGVTQYF	TGTGCCAGCAGCTGGGGGGTGACCCAGTACTTC
TRBJ2-7	NA	NA	TRBV4-1	CASSQGLGQPRFYEQYF	TGCGCCAGCAGCCAAGGATTAGGACAGCCGCGATTTTACGAGCAGTACTTC
TRBJ1-5	few	NA	TRBV19	CASGNSNQPQHF	TGTGCCAGCGGGAATAGCAATCAGCCCCAGCATTTT
TRBJ1-2	NA	NA	TRBV12-3/TRBV12-4	CASSFAGDGYTF	TGTGCCAGCAGTTTTGCAGGGGATGGCTACACCTTC
TRBJ2-7	NA	NA	TRBV2	CASILQTFYEQYF	TGTGCCAGCATATTGCAGACTTTCTACGAGCAGTACTTC
TRBJ1-1	NA	TRBD1	TRBV2	CASSQDRGVGTEAFF	TGTGCCAGCAGCCAGGACAGGGGCGTAGGCACTGAAGCTTTCTTT
TRBJ2-7	NA	TRBD1	TRBV10-3	CAISALGGQGHEQYF	TGTGCCATCAGTGCTTTAGGGGGACAGGGTCACGAGCAGTACTTC
TRBJ2-7	NA	TRBD1	TRBV28	CASSTGTGLYEQYF	TGTGCCAGCAGTACCGGGACAGGGCTCTACGAGCAGTACTTC
TRBJ1-2	once	TRBD1	TRBV3-1/TRBV3-2	CASSQATGGGYTF	TGTGCCAGCAGCCAAGCGACAGGGGGTGGCTACACCTTC
TRBJ2-1	NA	TRBD2	TRBV12-3/TRBV12-4	CVTSGGDYNEQFF	TGCGTGACTAGCGGGGGGGATTACAATGAGCAGTTCTTC
TRBJ2-5	NA	TRBD2	TRBV5-4	CASSLERGGSETQYF	TGTGCCAGCAGCTTGGAGCGGGGGGGCAGCGAGACCCAGTACTTC
TRBJ1-1	once	NA	TRBV7-2	CASSRSGSWNTEAFF	TGTGCCAGCAGCAGATCAGGGTCCTGGAACACTGAAGCTTTCTTT
TRBJ2-4	once	TRBD1	TRBV5-6	CASRRTGGNIQYF	TGTGCCAGCAGAAGGACAGGGGGCAACATTCAGTACTTC
TRBJ2-3	NA	TRBD2	TRBV9	CASSVLAGGGDTQYF	TGTGCCAGCAGCGTACTAGCGGGGGGTGGAGATACGCAGTATTTT
TRBJ2-1	NA	TRBD2	TRBV6-6	CASSYTTAGKYNEQFF	TGTGCCAGCAGTTACACGACAGCGGGGAAGTACAATGAGCAGTTCTTC
TRBJ1-5	NA	TRBD1	TRBV7-8	CASSSTGGPQPQHF	TGTGCCAGCAGCTCTACAGGGGGCCCTCAGCCCCAGCATTTT
TRBJ2-4	once	NA	TRBV29-1	CSVGEAAKNIQYF	TGCAGCGTTGGGGAGGCGGCCAAAAACATTCAGTACTTC
TRBJ1-1	NA	NA	TRBV24-1	CATSDSWGAEAFF	TGTGCCACCAGTGATTCGTGGGGCGCTGAAGCTTTCTTT
TRBJ1-5	NA	NA	TRBV5-5	CASSLGETGNQPQHF	TGTGCCAGCAGCTTGGGGGAGACGGGCAATCAGCCCCAGCATTTT
TRBJ1-3	NA	NA	TRBV18	CASSSSTGISGNTIYF	TGTGCCAGCTCAAGTTCCACAGGGATCTCTGGAAACACCATATATTTT
TRBJ2-7	NA	TRBD2	TRBV3-1/TRBV3-2	CASSQGTSGGYEQYF	TGTGCCAGCAGCCAAGGGACTAGCGGGGGGTACGAGCAGTACTTC
TRBJ2-1	NA	TRBD1	TRBV7-2	CASSLDFYQGASNEQFF	TGTGCCAGCAGCTTAGATTTCTATCAGGGGGCAAGCAATGAGCAGTTCTTC
TRBJ1-2	NA	NA	TRBV21-1	CASSKGTNYGYTF	TGTGCCAGCAGCAAAGGGACAAACTATGGCTACACCTTC
TRBJ1-2	NA	NA	TRBV6-6	CASRAGVGYTF	TGTGCCAGCAGGGCAGGGGTTGGCTACACCTTC
TRBJ1-2	NA	NA	TRBV10-3	CAISGGAGQNYGYTF	TGTGCCATCAGCGGCGGGGCAGGCCAGAACTATGGCTACACCTTC
TRBJ2-7	NA	TRBD1	TRBV4-3	CASSQGTGISYEQYF	TGCGCCAGCAGCCAAGGGACAGGGATCTCCTACGAGCAGTACTTC